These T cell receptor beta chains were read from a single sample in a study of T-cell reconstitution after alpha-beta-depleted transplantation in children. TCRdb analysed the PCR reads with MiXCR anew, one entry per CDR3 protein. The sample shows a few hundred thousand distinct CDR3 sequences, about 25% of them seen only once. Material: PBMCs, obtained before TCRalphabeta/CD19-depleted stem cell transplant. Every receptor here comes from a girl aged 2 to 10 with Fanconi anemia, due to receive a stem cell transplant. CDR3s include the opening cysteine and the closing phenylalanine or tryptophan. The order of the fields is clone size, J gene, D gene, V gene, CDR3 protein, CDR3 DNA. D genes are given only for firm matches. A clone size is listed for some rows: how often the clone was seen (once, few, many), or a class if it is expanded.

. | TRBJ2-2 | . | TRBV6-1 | CASIVPQTGELFF | TGTGCCAGCATTGTACCCCAGACCGGGGAGCTGTTTTTT
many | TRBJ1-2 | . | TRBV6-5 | CASSYVGTTNYGYTF | TGTGCCAGCAGTTACGTGGGGACTACTAACTATGGCTACACCTTC
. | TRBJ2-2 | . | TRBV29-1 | CSVESGRFANTGELFF | TGCAGCGTTGAATCAGGGCGGTTCGCGAACACCGGGGAGCTGTTTTTT
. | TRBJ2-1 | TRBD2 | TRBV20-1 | CSAAGLAGGGIYNEQFF | TGCAGTGCTGCGGGACTAGCGGGAGGGGGTATATACAATGAGCAGTTCTTC
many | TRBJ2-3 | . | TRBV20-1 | CSARSGSGTDTQYF | TGCAGTGCTAGGTCCGGGTCCGGCACAGATACGCAGTATTTT
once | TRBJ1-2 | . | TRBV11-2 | CASSLQGPYGYTF | TGTGCCAGCAGCCTTCAGGGTCCCTATGGCTACACCTTC
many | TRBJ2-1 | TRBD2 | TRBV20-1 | CSANKREIFYNEQFF | TGCAGTGCTAATAAGCGGGAAATCTTCTACAATGAGCAGTTCTTC
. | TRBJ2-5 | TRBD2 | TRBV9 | CASSVGALAGDQETQYF | TGTGCCAGCAGCGTAGGCGCCCTAGCGGGGGACCAAGAGACCCAGTACTTC
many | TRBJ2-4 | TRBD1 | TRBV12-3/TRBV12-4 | CASSVAGTGGGPNIQYF | TGTGCCAGCAGTGTCGCCGGGACAGGGGGCGGCCCCAACATTCAGTACTTC
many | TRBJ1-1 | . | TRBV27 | CASSPGVLIRTEAFF | TGTGCCAGCAGTCCCGGGGTCCTTATAAGGACTGAAGCTTTCTTT
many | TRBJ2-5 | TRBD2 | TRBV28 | CASSHGTSGRETQYF | TGTGCCAGCAGCCATGGGACTAGCGGGAGAGAGACCCAGTACTTC
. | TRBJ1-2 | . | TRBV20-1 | CSARVGPGAHYGYTF | TGCAGTGCTAGGGTCGGGCCAGGGGCTCACTATGGCTACACCTTC
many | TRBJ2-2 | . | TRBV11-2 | CPLMGGENTGELFF | TGCCCACTGATGGGGGGCGAGAACACCGGGGAGCTGTTTTTT
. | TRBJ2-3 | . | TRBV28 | CASSYSNTDTQYF | TGTGCCAGCAGTTATTCGAACACAGATACGCAGTATTTT
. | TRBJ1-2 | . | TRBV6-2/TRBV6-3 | CASSYRGYGYTF | TGTGCCAGCAGTTACCGGGGGTACGGCTACACCTTC
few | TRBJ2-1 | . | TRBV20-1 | CSARASRKGTPLWNEQFF | TGCAGTGCTAGAGCCTCCCGGAAAGGAACTCCCCTGTGGAATGAGCAGTTCTTC
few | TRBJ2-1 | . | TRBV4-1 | CASSQSYNEQFF | TGCGCCAGCAGCCAATCCTACAATGAGCAGTTCTTC